This TCR beta chain derives from a study of tumor and adjacent non-tumor tissue in lung cancer. Study results and limitations: Tumor TCR diversity, when higher, was linked to shorter survival. Top 100 clones took a larger repertoire share in normal lung.

This sample's RNA came from whole unsorted tissue. Distant lung tissue was collected more than 3 cm away from the tumor edge. As to this clonotype: No antigen is known for it. The junction does not match germline at one end; this may be a read error.

The CDR3 loop spans 15 amino acids. From germline, CDR1 is SGHVS and CDR2 FQNEAQ. A modified ARM-PCR protocol with three rounds of nested PCR amplified TCRbeta. TCRdb called the multiplex PCR reads again in MiXCR, with one record for every CDR3 protein. The sample has over 100,000 distinct CDR3 sequences, over 55% seen once; the top ten hold roughly 19%. Material for sequencing was distant non-tumor lung tissue. V gene TRBV7-8 combines with J gene TRBJ1-6; D is uncertain. The TCR originated in a man in his fifties or sixties with non-small cell lung cancer. The CDR3 spells CASSLERTYDSPLHF. The DNA for the CDR3 is TGCGCCAGCAGCTTAGAAAGGACCTATGATTCACCCCTCCACTTT.